This T cell receptor beta chain came from a study of blood T cell repertoires in COVID-19. Study background: From the United States, Italy and Spain came samples of acute and convalescent COVID-19. The analysed material was cDNA or gDNA that came from T cells, B-cell-depleted T cells, or PBMCs.

This CDR3 contains 12 residues. Trimming took 7 bases from V and 7 from J, leaving 14 bases between them. CDR1 is SQVTM and CDR2 is ANQGSEA in the germline V gene. Authors' processing steps: Reference gene primer amplification gave estimated nucleated cell counts. Sequencing used immunoSEQ multiplex PCR; TCRdb keeps in-frame clones, though not all of them. That table gives V, J and clone size, and the DNA gave D and trimming. This table holds some 200,000 clones, about 85% found once. Sequenced input: peripheral blood. The J gene is TRBJ2-1, the V gene TRBV29-1; possible D gene TRBD1, 7 bases. This sequence originates from a woman aged 80 or over with acute or convalescent COVID-19. This CDR3 is CSAGPGGNEQFF. CDR3 coding DNA: TGCAGCGCGGGGCCAGGGGGGAATGAGCAGTTCTTC.